Presented here are 29 T cell receptor beta chains from one specimen sequenced in a study of T cell changes during pregnancy in multiple sclerosis. Assay used: immunoSEQ multiplex PCR; TCRdb lists only in-frame clones, some missing. Counted here are roughly 63,000 clones, 93% occurring once; the ten biggest clones make up 3.5% to 4.5%. The material sequenced was CD8+ T cells from peripheral blood mononuclear cells, taken in the second trimester of pregnancy. The receptors stem from a female donor with multiple sclerosis, enrolled in a pregnancy study.

V is TRBV2 and J is TRBJ1-1; 7 bases map to TRBD1. With 6 bases clipped from V and 5 bases from J, the junction kept 3 bases outside the gene matches. The length of the CDR3 is 12 residues. CDR1 and CDR2 (germline): SNHLY, FYNNEI. In DNA form, the CDR3 reads TGTGCCAGCAGATACAGGGGAACTGAAGCTTTCTTT. Translation gives CASRYRGTEAFF.

The V and J genes are TRBV7-9 and TRBJ2-7; no reliable D call. Between the trimmed V and J ends, which lost 4 bases and 3 bases, there was a span of 16 bases. CDR1 is SEHNR and CDR2 is FQNEAQ in the germline V gene (reference sequence). CDR3 length equals 15 residues. The CDR3 nucleotides read TGTGCCAGCAGCTCTACAGTTAAGGTTGACTACGAGCAGTACTTC. The encoded protein is CASSSTVKVDYEQYF. Combining the CDR3 with reference TRBV7-9 and TRBJ2-7 gives the whole variable domain DTGVSQNPRHKITKRGQNVTFRCDPISEHNRLYWYRQTLGQGPEFLTYFQNEAQLEKSRLLSDRFSAERPKGSFSTLEIQRTEQGDSAMYLCASSSTVKVDYEQYFGPGTRLTVT.

The chain has TRBV29-1 and TRBJ1-1; 8 nucleotides agree with TRBD1. Germline loops: CDR1 SQVTM, CDR2 ANQGSEA. Unmatched junction bases numbered 2, after V lost 3 bases and J lost 5 bases. The CDR3 extends over 12 amino acids. The CDR3 reads CSVDRGRTEAFF. The CDR3 coding sequence is TGCAGCGTTGACAGGGGGCGGACTGAAGCTTTCTTT.

The V call is TRBV27, the J call TRBJ1-5; TRBD1 matches at 8 bases. The CDR3 extends over 15 amino acids. V dropped 3 bases and J dropped 3; count of bases not matched to a gene: 4. CDR1 is MNHEY and CDR2 is SMNVEV in the germline V gene (reference sequence). CDR3 sequence: CASSLGTGDNQPQHF. The DNA of the CDR3 is TGTGCCAGCAGTTTGGGGACAGGAGACAATCAGCCCCAGCATTTT.

The chain recombines TRBV2 with TRBJ2-3, with D maybe TRBD2 (6 bases). CDR3 length: 20 residues. The germline CDR1 and CDR2 sequences are SNHLY and FYNNEI. V was cut by 1 base and J by 1 base, with 24 bases left in between. Here the CDR3 reads CASSEDLTGGNRERTDTQYF. DNA of the CDR3: TGTGCCAGCAGTGAAGACCTGACTGGGGGGAACAGAGAACGCACAGATACGCAGTATTTT.

The chain employs TRBV2 and TRBJ1-6; 7 bases match TRBD1. Germline V gene sequence: CDR1 SNHLY, CDR2 FYNNEI. With 5 bases clipped from V and 9 bases from J, the junction kept 10 bases outside the gene matches. The CDR3 length is 15 residues. The CDR3 is CASSRSGGGFSPLHF. CDR3 bases: TGTGCCAGCAGTAGGTCGGGAGGGGGCTTTTCACCCCTCCACTTT.

The CDR3 nucleotides are TGTGCCAGCAGCCTCACAGGGGGCGACACTGAAGCTTTCTTT. It translates to CASSLTGGDTEAFF. The J gene is TRBJ1-1, the V gene TRBV7-2, with 9 bases identical to TRBD1. In germline, CDR1 is SGHTA, CDR2 FQGNSA. The CDR3 covers 14 residues. J was trimmed by 3 bases and V by 5 bases; bases with no gene match: 4.

The V and J genes are TRBV30 and TRBJ2-1; TRBD1 might be the D (6 bases). V dropped 0 bases and J dropped 6 bases, with 15 bases sitting between them. The CDR3 is 15 amino acids. Germline CDR1 and CDR2: GTSNPN and SVGIG (reference sequence). The CDR3 loop reads CAWSVGTRTGNEQFF. CDR3 nucleotides: TGTGCCTGGAGTGTAGGGACACGGACTGGCAATGAGCAGTTCTTC.

The chain uses TRBV9 and TRBJ1-2, with D possibly TRBD1 on 6 matching bases. The germline V and J ends were trimmed by 4 bases and 4 bases, with 14 bases remaining between them. This CDR3 has 14 amino acids. Germline CDR1 is SGDLS and CDR2 is YYNGEE. CDR3 sequence: CASSPMDSLYGYTF. As DNA, the CDR3 is TGTGCCAGCAGCCCGATGGACAGTCTCTATGGCTACACCTTC.

This chain links TRBV21-1 with TRBJ1-3; the D call TRBD1 from the table was never checked on the DNA. TRBV21-1 is an annotated pseudogene. CDR3 size: 20 residues. CDR3 sequence: CASSHAERGHYSVAGNTIYF. DNA for the CDR3: TGTGCCAGCAGCCATGCGGAGAGGGGGCATTACTCCGTCGCTGGAAACACCATATATTTT.

This rearrangement joins TRBV9 to TRBJ1-2; TRBD1 agrees at 10 bases. The CDR3 is made up of 13 amino acids. V lost 3 bases to trimming and J lost 4 bases; unmatched junction nucleotides: 0. Germline CDR1 reads SGDLS; CDR2 reads YYNGEE. The CDR3 sequence: CASSGTGGYGYTF. The CDR3 coding sequence is TGTGCCAGCAGCGGGACAGGGGGCTATGGCTACACCTTC.

V and J are TRBV5-8 and TRBJ1-5, with TRBD1 matching over 8 bases. The J segment lost 5 bases and the V segment lost 4 bases, leaving 5 bases of the junction unmatched. This CDR3 is built from 14 residues. CDR1 is SGHTS and CDR2 is YDEGEE in the germline V gene. CDR3 loop: CASSPGTGYQPQHF. The DNA of the CDR3 is TGTGCCAGCAGCCCGGGGACAGGCTATCAGCCCCAGCATTTT.

The gene calls are TRBV5-1 and TRBJ2-1, with D possibly matching TRBD2 (6 bases). Germline V gene lookup returns CDR1 SGHRS and CDR2 YFSETQ. Trimming pared 0 bases from V and 7 bases from J, leaving 14 bases between. This CDR3 is 15 amino acids long. Here the CDR3 DNA reads TGCGCCAGCAGCTTGGGGGCGGGACCATTTAATGAGCAGTTCTTC. Residues: CASSLGAGPFNEQFF.

The chain joins TRBV7-2 to TRBJ2-1; D perhaps matches TRBD2 (5 bases). V lost 5 bases to trimming and J lost 0 bases, with 8 bases between them. The CDR3 spans 14 residues. The germline CDR1 and CDR2 sequences are SGHTA and FQGNSA. The CDR3 protein is CASSPRGSYNEQFF. The CDR3 nucleotides read TGTGCCAGCAGCCCCCGGGGCTCCTACAATGAGCAGTTCTTC.

This chain connects TRBV6-5 to TRBJ2-5; 8 bases align to TRBD1. Germline-derived CDR1 and CDR2 are MNHEY and SVGAGI. Trimming took 6 bases from V and 5 from J; bases not matched to a gene: 5. The CDR3 runs 13 residues. CDR3 nucleotide sequence: TGTGCCAGCAGCTATCCAGGGGGCGAGACCCAGTACTTC. Its translation is CASSYPGGETQYF.

The V call is TRBV6-6, the J call TRBJ1-1, with D tentatively TRBD1 (5 bases). The germline V gene encodes CDR1 MNHNY and CDR2 SVGAGI (reference sequence). Trimming took 5 bases from V and 4 from J, leaving 17 bases between them. There are 15 residues in the CDR3. The CDR3 protein is CASSRTREAGTEAFF. Here the CDR3 DNA reads TGTGCCAGCAGTCGGACCAGGGAGGCGGGCACTGAAGCTTTCTTT.

V gene TRBV7-6 combines with J gene TRBJ2-5; 8 nucleotides agree with TRBD2. The CDR3 runs 14 residues. Germline lookup yields CDR1 SGHVS and CDR2 FNYEAQ. The V segment lost 7 bases and the J segment 2 bases; nucleotides outside the gene matches: 6. The CDR3 spells CASNSGGDQETQYF. CDR3 nucleotide sequence: TGTGCCAGCAACTCGGGGGGGGATCAAGAGACCCAGTACTTC.

The J gene is TRBJ1-3, the V gene TRBV27; no reliable D call. The CDR3 sequence is 14 residues long. The V gene's germline CDR1 is MNHEY and CDR2 SMNVEV (reference sequence). Trimming left V 7 bases short and J 0 bases short, with 10 bases between. In DNA, the CDR3 is TGTGCCAGCACCTCCCTGTTCTCTGGAAACACCATATATTTT. Protein product: CASTSLFSGNTIYF.

This chain links TRBV7-3 with TRBJ2-3; D is perhaps TRBD2 (6 bases). CDR3 size: 15 residues. Looked up from germline, CDR1 is SGHTA and CDR2 is FQGTGA. The V and J ends lost 0 bases and 5 bases respectively, with 12 bases between them. The CDR3: CASSLTGGPRDTQYF. CDR3 coding DNA: TGTGCCAGCAGCTTAACGGGGGGACCGCGAGATACGCAGTATTTT.

The chain joins TRBV19 to TRBJ2-7; D ambiguous. V lost 6 bases to trimming and J lost 4 bases, with 13 bases between them. CDR1 LNHDA and CDR2 SQIVND come from the germline V gene (reference sequence). This CDR3 region has 13 residues. CDR3: CASSPGTFYEQYF. Here the CDR3 DNA reads TGTGCCAGTAGCCCTGGTACTTTTTACGAGCAGTACTTC.

V and J are TRBV6-5 and TRBJ2-3; D call uncertain. The CDR3 is made up of 11 amino acids. Germline V lookup: CDR1 MNHEY, CDR2 SVGAGI. Trimming removed 8 bases at V and 6 bases at J, with 9 bases between. The CDR3 region has the DNA TGTGCCAGCGGCACCGGGGATACGCAGTATTTT. Translating it yields CASGTGDTQYF.

The count of this clone is one. The rearrangement uses TRBV4-3 and TRBJ2-2; no clear D. Germline CDR1 reads LGHNA; CDR2 reads YSLEER. The CDR3 is 12 amino acids. Trimming removed 0 bases from V and 7 bases from J, with 3 bases in between. The CDR3 DNA is TGCGCCAGCAGCCAAGACGGCGGGGAGCTGTTTTTT. It encodes CASSQDGGELFF.

This rearrangement joins TRBV13 to TRBJ2-5; D perhaps matches TRBD1 (5 bases). Germline V CDR1 and CDR2: PRHDT, FYEKMQ (reference sequence). The CDR3 sequence is 13 residues long. Trimming left V 5 bases short and J 4 bases short, with 11 bases between. CDR3 nucleotide sequence: TGTGCCAGCAGCCTGGACCAGGGAGAGACCCAGTACTTC. Residues: CASSLDQGETQYF. The whole variable domain, filled in from reference TRBV13 and TRBJ2-5, reads AAGVIQSPRHLIKEKRETATLKCYPIPRHDTVYWYQQGPGQDPQFLISFYEKMQSDKGSIPDRFSAQQFSDYHSELNMSSLELGDSALYFCASSLDQGETQYFGPGTRLLVL.

The V gene is TRBV4-2, the J gene TRBJ2-2, with D possibly TRBD2 on 6 matching bases. V was cut by 2 bases and J by 0 bases, with 10 bases left in between. This CDR3 is 16 amino acids long. Germline loops: CDR1 LGHNA, CDR2 YNFKEQ. This CDR3 is CASSQPWDSNTGELFF. The DNA for the CDR3 is TGTGCCAGCAGCCAACCCTGGGACTCGAACACCGGGGAGCTGTTTTTT.

The J gene is TRBJ2-1, the V gene TRBV7-9, with 10 nucleotides matching TRBD1. The germline V gene has CDR1 SEHNR and CDR2 FQNEAQ (reference sequence). CDR3 length: 14 amino acids. After removal of 4 bases from V and 8 bases from J, the junction contained 5 bases not matched to a gene. CDR3 residues: CASSSRQGAYEQFF. The DNA for the CDR3 is TGTGCCAGCAGCTCCAGACAGGGGGCATATGAGCAGTTCTTC. Variable domain in full (rest from reference TRBV7-9 and TRBJ2-1): DTGVSQNPRHKITKRGQNVTFRCDPISEHNRLYWYRQTLGQGPEFLTYFQNEAQLEKSRLLSDRFSAERPKGSFSTLEIQRTEQGDSAMYLCASSSRQGAYEQFFGPGTRLTVL.

This chain links TRBV7-9 with TRBJ1-2; 9 bases match TRBD1. Trimming removed 4 bases from V and 6 bases from J; junction bases left unmatched: 9. The CDR3 is 15 amino acids. Germline V gene data show CDR1 as SEHNR and CDR2 as FQNEAQ (reference sequence). As DNA, the CDR3 is TGTGCCAGCAGCTCCACGGACAGGGGAGGGGATGGCTACACCTTC. This gives the protein CASSSTDRGGDGYTF.

The chain links TRBV10-3 to TRBJ1-5; D gene unclear. CDR1 is ENHRY and CDR2 is SYGVKD in the germline V gene. V gave up 0 bases and J gave up 4 bases, with 16 bases separating them. This CDR3 region has 17 residues. Here the CDR3 DNA reads TGTGCCATCAGTGAGTCGGTCGGGATACTGGGGAATCAGCCCCAGCATTTT. Its protein is CAISESVGILGNQPQHF.

This sequence joins TRBV5-4 and TRBJ2-1; 7 bases map to TRBD1. The CDR3 is 15 residues long. The germline V gene has CDR1 SGHNT and CDR2 YYREEE (reference sequence). With 5 bases clipped from V and 0 bases from J, the junction kept 5 bases outside the gene matches. The CDR3 loop is CASSLTGSSYNEQFF. The CDR3 coding sequence is TGTGCCAGCAGTCTGACAGGGAGCTCCTACAATGAGCAGTTCTTC.

The chain joins TRBV2 to TRBJ1-5; D unresolved. V lost 5 bases and J lost 0, with 17 bases in between. The CDR3 consists of 17 residues. Germline CDR1 and CDR2: SNHLY and FYNNEI. The CDR3 DNA follows: TGTGCCAGCAGTACCAACCCCGACAAGGCTAGCAATCAGCCCCAGCATTTT. Protein: CASSTNPDKASNQPQHF.